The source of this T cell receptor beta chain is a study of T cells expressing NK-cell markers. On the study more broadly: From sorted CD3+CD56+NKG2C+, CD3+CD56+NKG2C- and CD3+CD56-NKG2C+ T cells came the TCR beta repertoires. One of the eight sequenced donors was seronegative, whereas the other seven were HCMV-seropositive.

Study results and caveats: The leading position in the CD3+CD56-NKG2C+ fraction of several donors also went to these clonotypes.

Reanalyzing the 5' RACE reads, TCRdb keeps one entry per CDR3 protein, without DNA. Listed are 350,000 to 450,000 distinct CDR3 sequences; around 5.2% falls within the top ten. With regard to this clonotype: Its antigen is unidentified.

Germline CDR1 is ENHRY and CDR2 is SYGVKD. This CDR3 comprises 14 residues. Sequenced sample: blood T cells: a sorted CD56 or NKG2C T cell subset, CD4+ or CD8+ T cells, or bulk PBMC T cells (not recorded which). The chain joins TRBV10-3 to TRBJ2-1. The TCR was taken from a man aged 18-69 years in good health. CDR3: CAISDWGSYNEQFF.